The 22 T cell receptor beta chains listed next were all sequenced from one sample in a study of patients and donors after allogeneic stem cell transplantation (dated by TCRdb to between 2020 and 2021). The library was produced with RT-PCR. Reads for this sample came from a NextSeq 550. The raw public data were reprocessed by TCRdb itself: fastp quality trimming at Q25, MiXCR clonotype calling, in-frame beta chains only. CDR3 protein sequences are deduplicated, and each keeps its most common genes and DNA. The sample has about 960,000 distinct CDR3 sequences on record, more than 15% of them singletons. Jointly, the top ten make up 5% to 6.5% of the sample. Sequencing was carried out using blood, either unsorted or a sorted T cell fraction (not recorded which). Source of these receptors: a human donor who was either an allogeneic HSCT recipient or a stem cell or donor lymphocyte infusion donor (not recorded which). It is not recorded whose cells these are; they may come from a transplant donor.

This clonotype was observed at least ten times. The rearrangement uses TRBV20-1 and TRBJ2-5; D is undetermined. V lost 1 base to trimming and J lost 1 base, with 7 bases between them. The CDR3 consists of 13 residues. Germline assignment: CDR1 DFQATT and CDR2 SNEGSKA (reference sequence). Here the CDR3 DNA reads TGCAGTGCTAGAGTTCCAGGCCAAGAGACCCAGTACTTC. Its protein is CSARVPGQETQYF.

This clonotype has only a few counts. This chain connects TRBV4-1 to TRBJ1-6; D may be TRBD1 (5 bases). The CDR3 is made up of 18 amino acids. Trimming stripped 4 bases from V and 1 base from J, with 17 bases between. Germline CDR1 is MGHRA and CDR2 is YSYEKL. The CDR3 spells CASSPDLGRGSYNSPLHF. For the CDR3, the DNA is TGCGCCAGCAGCCCCGACCTAGGAAGGGGTTCCTATAATTCACCCCTCCACTTT.

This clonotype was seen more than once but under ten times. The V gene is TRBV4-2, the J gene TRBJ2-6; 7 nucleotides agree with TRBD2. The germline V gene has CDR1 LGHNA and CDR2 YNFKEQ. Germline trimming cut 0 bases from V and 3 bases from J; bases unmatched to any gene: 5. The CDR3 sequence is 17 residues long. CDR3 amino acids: CASSQDGGGSGANVLTF. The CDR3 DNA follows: TGTGCCAGCAGCCAAGATGGCGGGGGTAGTGGGGCCAACGTCCTGACTTTC.

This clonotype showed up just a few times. The CDR3 region has the DNA TGTGCCAGCAGCTTAGCCCCAGAGGCCAAAGGGGGTGAGCAGTTCTTC. It is translated as CASSLAPEAKGGEQFF. The chain carries TRBV7-3 and TRBJ2-1; tentative D call: TRBD1 (6 bases). The CDR3 contains 16 residues. V gave up 2 bases and J gave up 9 bases, with 20 bases separating them. Germline CDR1 and CDR2: SGHTA and FQGTGA.

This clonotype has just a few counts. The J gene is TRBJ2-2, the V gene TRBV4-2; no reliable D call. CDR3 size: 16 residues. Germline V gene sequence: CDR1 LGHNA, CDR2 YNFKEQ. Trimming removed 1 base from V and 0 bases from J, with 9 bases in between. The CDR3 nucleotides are TGTGCCAGCAGCCAAGGGCCCGGCCCGAACACCGGGGAGCTGTTTTTT. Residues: CASSQGPGPNTGELFF.

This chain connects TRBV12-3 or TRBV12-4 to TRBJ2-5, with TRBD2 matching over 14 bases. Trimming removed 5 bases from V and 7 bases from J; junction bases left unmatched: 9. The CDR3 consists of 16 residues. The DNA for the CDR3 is TGTGCCAGCAGTAAACCGGGACTAGCGGGAGAGGGGACCCAGTACTTC. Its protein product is CASSKPGLAGEGTQYF.

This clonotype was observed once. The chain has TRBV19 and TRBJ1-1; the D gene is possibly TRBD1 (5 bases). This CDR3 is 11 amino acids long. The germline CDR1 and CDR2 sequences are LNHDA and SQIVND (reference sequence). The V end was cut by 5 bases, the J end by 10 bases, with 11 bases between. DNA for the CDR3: TGTGCCAGTAGTTCACGACAGATAGCTTTCTTT. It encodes CASSSRQIAFF.

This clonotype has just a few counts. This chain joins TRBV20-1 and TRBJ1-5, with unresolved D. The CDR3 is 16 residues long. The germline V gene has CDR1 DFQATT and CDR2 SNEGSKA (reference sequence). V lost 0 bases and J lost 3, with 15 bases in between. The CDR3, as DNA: TGCAGTGCTAGAGAGGTGGAAGAGACCTACAATCAGCCCCAGCATTTT. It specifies CSAREVEETYNQPQHF.

The DNA of the CDR3 is TGTGCCACCAGTGATTTGCCCGGGACTGAAGCTTTCTTT. Translating gives CATSDLPGTEAFF. The rearrangement joins TRBV24-1 to TRBJ1-1; D ambiguous. V was cut by 0 bases and J by 5 bases, with 6 bases left in between. Germline V lookup: CDR1 KGHDR, CDR2 SFDVKD. The CDR3 is made up of 13 amino acids.

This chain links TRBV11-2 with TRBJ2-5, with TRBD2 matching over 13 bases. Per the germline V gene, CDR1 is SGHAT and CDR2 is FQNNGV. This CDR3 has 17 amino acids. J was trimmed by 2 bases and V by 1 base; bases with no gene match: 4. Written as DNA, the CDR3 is TGTGCCAGCAGCTTAGGGACTAGCGGGAGTGGGCAAGAGACCCAGTACTTC. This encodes CASSLGTSGSGQETQYF.

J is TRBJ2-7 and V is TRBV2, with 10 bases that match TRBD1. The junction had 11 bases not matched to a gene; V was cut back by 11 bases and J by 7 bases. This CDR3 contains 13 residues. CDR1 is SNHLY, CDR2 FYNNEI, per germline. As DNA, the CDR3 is TGTGCCGCCACCGGGACAGGGGCTTTGGAGCAGTACTTC. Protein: CAATGTGALEQYF.

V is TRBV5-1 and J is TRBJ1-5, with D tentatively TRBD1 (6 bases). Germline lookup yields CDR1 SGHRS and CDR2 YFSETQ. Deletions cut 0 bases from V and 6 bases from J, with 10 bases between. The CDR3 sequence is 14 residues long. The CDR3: CASSLGTDGQPQHF. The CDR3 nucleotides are TGCGCCAGCAGCTTGGGGACAGACGGTCAGCCCCAGCATTTT.

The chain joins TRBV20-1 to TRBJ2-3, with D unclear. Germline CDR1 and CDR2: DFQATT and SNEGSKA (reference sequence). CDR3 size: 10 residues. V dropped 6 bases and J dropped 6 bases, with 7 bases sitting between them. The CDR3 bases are TGCAGTGCATGGTTGGATACGCAGTATTTT. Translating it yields CSAWLDTQYF.

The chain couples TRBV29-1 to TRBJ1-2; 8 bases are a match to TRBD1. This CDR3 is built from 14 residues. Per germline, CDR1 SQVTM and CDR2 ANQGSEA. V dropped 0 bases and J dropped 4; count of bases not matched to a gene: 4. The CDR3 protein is CSVEDRGPSYGYTF. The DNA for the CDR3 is TGCAGCGTTGAAGACAGGGGGCCTTCCTATGGCTACACCTTC. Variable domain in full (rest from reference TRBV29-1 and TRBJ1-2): SAVISQKPSRDICQRGTSLTIQCQVDSQVTMMFWYRQQPGQSLTLIATANQGSEATYESGFVIDKFPISRPNLTFSTLTVSNMSPEDSSIYLCSVEDRGPSYGYTFGSGTRLTVV.

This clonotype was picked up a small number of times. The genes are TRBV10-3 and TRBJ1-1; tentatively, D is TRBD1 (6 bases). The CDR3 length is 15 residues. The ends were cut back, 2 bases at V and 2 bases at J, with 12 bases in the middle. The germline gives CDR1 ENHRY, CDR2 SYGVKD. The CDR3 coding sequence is TGTGCCATCAGTGAGCTGAGGACAGTTAACACTGAAGCTTTCTTT. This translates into CAISELRTVNTEAFF.

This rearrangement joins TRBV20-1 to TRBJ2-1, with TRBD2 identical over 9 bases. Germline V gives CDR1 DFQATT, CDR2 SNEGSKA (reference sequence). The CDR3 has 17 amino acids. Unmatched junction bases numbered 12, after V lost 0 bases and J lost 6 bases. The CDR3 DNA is TGCAGTGCTAGAGATGCGGCTAGCGGGGAATTTAGCAATGAGCAGTTCTTC. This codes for CSARDAASGEFSNEQFF.

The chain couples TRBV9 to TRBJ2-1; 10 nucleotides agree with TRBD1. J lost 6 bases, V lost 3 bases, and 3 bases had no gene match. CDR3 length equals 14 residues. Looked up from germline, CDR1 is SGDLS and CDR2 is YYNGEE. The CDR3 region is CASSDRTGGNEQFF. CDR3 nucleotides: TGTGCCAGCAGCGATCGGACAGGGGGCAATGAGCAGTTCTTC.

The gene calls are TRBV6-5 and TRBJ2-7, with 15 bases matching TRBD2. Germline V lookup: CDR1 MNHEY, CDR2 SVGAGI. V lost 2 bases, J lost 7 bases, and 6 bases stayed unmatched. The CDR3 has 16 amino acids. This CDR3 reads CASSYRRTSGRVEQYF. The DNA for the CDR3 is TGTGCCAGCAGTTACCGGCGGACTAGCGGGAGGGTGGAGCAGTACTTC.

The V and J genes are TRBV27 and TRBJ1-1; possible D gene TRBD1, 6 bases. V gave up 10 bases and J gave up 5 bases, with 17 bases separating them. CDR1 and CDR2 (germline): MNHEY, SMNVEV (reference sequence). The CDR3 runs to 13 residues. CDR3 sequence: CATSRNRVTEAFF. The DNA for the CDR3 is TGTGCCACCTCCCGTAACAGGGTTACTGAAGCTTTCTTT.

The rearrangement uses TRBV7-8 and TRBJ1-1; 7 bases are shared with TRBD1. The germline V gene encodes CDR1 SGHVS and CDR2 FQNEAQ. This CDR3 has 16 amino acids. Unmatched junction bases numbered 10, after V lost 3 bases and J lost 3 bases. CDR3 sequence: CASSLTYPGGYTEAFF. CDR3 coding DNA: TGTGCCAGCAGCTTGACCTACCCAGGGGGTTACACTGAAGCTTTCTTT.

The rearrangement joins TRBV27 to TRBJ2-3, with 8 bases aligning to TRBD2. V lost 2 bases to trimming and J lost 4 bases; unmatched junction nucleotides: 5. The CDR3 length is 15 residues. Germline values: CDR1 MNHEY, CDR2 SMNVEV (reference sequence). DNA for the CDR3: TGTGCCAGCAGTTTAACCGGGAGGGCCTCAGATACGCAGTATTTT. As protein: CASSLTGRASDTQYF.

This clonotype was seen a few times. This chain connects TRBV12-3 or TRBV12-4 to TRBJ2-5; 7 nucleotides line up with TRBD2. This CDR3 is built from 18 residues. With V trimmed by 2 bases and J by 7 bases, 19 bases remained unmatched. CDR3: CASSLIPASGASIGTQYF. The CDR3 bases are TGTGCCAGCAGTTTAATTCCGGCAAGCGGGGCTTCCATCGGGACCCAGTACTTC.